Below, 22 T cell receptor beta chains from the same sample are listed, as sequenced in a study of identical twins. TCRdb analysed the 5' RACE reads with MiXCR anew, one entry per CDR3 protein. The sample yields 400,000 to 550,000 distinct CDR3 sequences, approximately 24% seen once. This same sample was also part of a study on T cells expressing NK-cell markers.

The sample consisted of CD4+ T cells sorted from blood. The receptors were gathered from a woman under 30 in good health.

This clonotype was observed a handful of times. V gene TRBV29-1 combines with J gene TRBJ1-2, with D maybe TRBD1 (5 bases). Germline V gene sequence: CDR1 SQVTM, CDR2 ANQGSEA. Trimming took off 5 bases at V and 10 bases at J, with 23 bases between the two ends. The CDR3 has 14 amino acids. The chain's CDR3 is CSVLRNLGGELYTF. The CDR3 nucleotides are TGCAGCGTTCTCAGGAATTTGGGGGGAGAACTCTACACCTTC.

In regard to this clonotype: A junction end diverges from the germline sequence, so it may reflect a read error. The chain carries TRBV28 and TRBJ2-3, with D perhaps TRBD2 (6 bases). From germline, CDR1 is MDHEN and CDR2 SYDVKM. There are 12 residues in the CDR3. As DNA, the CDR3 is TGTGCCAGCAGTTTGGGAGGCGGTATGGCGCTTTTT. Its protein product is CASSLGGGMALF.

This clonotype was recorded at least ten times. This chain uses TRBV20-1 with TRBJ1-1; D not resolved. This CDR3 region has 10 residues. Trimming took 5 bases from V and 9 from J, leaving 10 bases between them. Germline CDR1 reads DFQATT; CDR2 reads SNEGSKA (reference sequence). The CDR3 region is CSASGPQAFF. Written as DNA, the CDR3 is TGCAGTGCTTCCGGGCCCCAAGCTTTCTTT.

This clonotype was counted a few times. V gene TRBV10-1 combines with J gene TRBJ2-4; D may be TRBD2 (6 bases). Germline lookup yields CDR1 WNHNN and CDR2 SYGVQD (reference sequence). V was cut by 0 bases and J by 5 bases, with 11 bases left in between. CDR3 length equals 15 residues. CDR3: CASSESGGPQNIQYF. The CDR3 DNA reads TGCGCCAGCAGTGAGTCGGGAGGACCCCAAAACATTCAGTACTTC.

This CDR3 reads CSARYRGLRDGYTF. The CDR3 nucleotides are TGCAGTGCTAGGTACAGGGGATTGCGGGATGGCTACACCTTC. J is TRBJ1-2 and V is TRBV20-1; 7 bases are a match to TRBD1. V was pared by 3 bases and J by 6 bases, with 10 bases of the junction left unmatched. In germline, CDR1 is DFQATT, CDR2 SNEGSKA (reference sequence). The CDR3 spans 14 residues.

This clonotype appeared a few times. The V call is TRBV29-1, the J call TRBJ2-5; D is ambiguous. The V and J ends lost 1 base and 5 bases respectively, with 17 bases between them. The CDR3 length is 15 residues. Germline V CDR1 and CDR2: SQVTM, ANQGSEA. The chain's CDR3 is CSVEGGLPLWETQYF. As DNA, the CDR3 is TGCAGCGTTGAAGGGGGTCTTCCCCTGTGGGAGACCCAGTACTTC.

The chain uses TRBV4-3 and TRBJ2-2; maybe TRBD2 (5 bases). This CDR3 has 16 amino acids. Germline V gene data show CDR1 as LGHNA and CDR2 as YSLEER. The V and J ends lost 4 bases and 6 bases respectively, with 18 bases between them. CDR3 in DNA: TGCGCCAGCAGCCTTTTACTAGGCCCAAACGCCGGGGAGCTGTTTTTT. Residues: CASSLLLGPNAGELFF.

This clonotype was found many times. This chain connects TRBV11-2 to TRBJ2-4, with a weak D call TRBD1 (6 bases). The CDR3 totals 18 residues. Trimming took off 0 bases at V and 0 bases at J, with 15 bases between the two ends. CDR1 and CDR2 from the germline V gene are SGHAT and FQNNGV. CDR3 nucleotide sequence: TGTGCCAGCAGCTTAGAAGGGGGTATTACTCTAGCCAAAAACATTCAGTACTTC. The encoded protein is CASSLEGGITLAKNIQYF.

The rearrangement links TRBV5-1 to TRBJ2-2; D tentatively reads TRBD1 or TRBD2 (5 bases each). The V gene lost 1 base and the J gene lost 4 bases, with 14 bases spanning the gap. Germline CDR1 is SGHRS and CDR2 is YFSETQ. This CDR3 has 16 amino acids. In nucleotides, the CDR3 is TGCGCCAGCAGCTTGCTGGGACCCACGGGCACCGGGGAGCTGTTTTTT. Encoded protein: CASSLLGPTGTGELFF.

The chain couples TRBV7-2 to TRBJ2-7, with D perhaps TRBD1 or TRBD2 (5 bases each). Trimming took off 4 bases at V and 0 bases at J, with 13 bases between the two ends. The CDR3 contains 15 residues. Germline CDR1 reads SGHTA; CDR2 reads FQGNSA. For the CDR3, the DNA is TGTGCCAGCAGCTCTTTGGGACGGAACTCCTACGAGCAGTACTTC. This sequence encodes CASSSLGRNSYEQYF.

The chain employs TRBV7-2 and TRBJ2-3; D is uncertain. Trimming removed 5 bases at V and 5 bases at J, with 8 bases between. CDR1 and CDR2 (germline): SGHTA, FQGNSA. The CDR3 is made up of 12 amino acids. The CDR3 coding sequence is TGTGCCAGCAGCCCCCTGAGAGATACGCAGTATTTT. It codes for CASSPLRDTQYF.

The rearrangement links TRBV9 to TRBJ2-1; D remains unclear. Trimming removed 0 bases at V and 9 bases at J, with 7 bases between. This CDR3 is 12 amino acids long. Germline assignment: CDR1 SGDLS and CDR2 YYNGEE. The CDR3 region is CASSVGGPEQFF. The CDR3 DNA sequence: TGTGCCAGCAGCGTAGGTGGCCCTGAGCAGTTCTTC. Filled out from reference TRBV9 and TRBJ2-1, the complete variable domain reads DSGVTQTPKHLITATGQRVTLRCSPRSGDLSVYWYQQSLDQGLQFLIQYYNGEERAKGNILERFSAQQFPDLHSELNLSSLELGDSALYFCASSVGGPEQFFGPGTRLTVL.

V and J are TRBV6-5 and TRBJ2-1, with unresolved D. V was cut by 2 bases and J by 0 bases, with 5 bases left in between. Germline CDR1 is MNHEY and CDR2 is SVGAGI. The CDR3 runs to 14 residues. CDR3 in DNA: TGTGCCAGCAGTTACGGTAGCTCCTACAATGAGCAGTTCTTC. Encoded protein: CASSYGSSYNEQFF.

This clonotype was observed a few times. This chain uses TRBV12-3 or TRBV12-4 with TRBJ1-1, with a weak D call TRBD1 (5 bases). The CDR3 consists of 14 residues. V was shortened by 3 bases and J by 0 bases, with 8 bases between the two germline ends. The CDR3 DNA is TGTGCCAGCAGTTTTCGACAGTTGAACACTGAAGCTTTCTTT. This sequence encodes CASSFRQLNTEAFF.

This clonotype was picked up a small number of times. The V gene is TRBV9, the J gene TRBJ2-2; TRBD2 aligns across 10 bases. Germline CDR1 reads SGDLS; CDR2 reads YYNGEE. The trim removed 0 bases at V and 6 bases at J, leaving 5 bases unmatched. The CDR3 runs 16 residues. The CDR3 region has the DNA TGTGCCAGCAGCGTAGGAAGCGGGAGGGAATCCGGGGAGCTGTTTTTT. It is translated as CASSVGSGRESGELFF. Variable domain in full (rest from reference TRBV9 and TRBJ2-2): DSGVTQTPKHLITATGQRVTLRCSPRSGDLSVYWYQQSLDQGLQFLIQYYNGEERAKGNILERFSAQQFPDLHSELNLSSLELGDSALYFCASSVGSGRESGELFFGEGSRLTVL.

The V call is TRBV5-1, the J call TRBJ2-2, with unresolved D. The CDR3 spans 13 residues. V lost 6 bases, J lost 1 base, and 7 bases lay in between. Germline V CDR1 and CDR2: SGHRS, YFSETQ. The CDR3 nucleotides read TGCGCCAGCACCCGTATGAACACCGGGGAGCTGTTTTTT. As protein: CASTRMNTGELFF. Variable domain in full (rest from reference TRBV5-1 and TRBJ2-2): KAGVTQTPRYLIKTRGQQVTLSCSPISGHRSVSWYQQTPGQGLQFLFEYFSETQRNKGNFPGRFSGRQFSNSRSEMNVSTLELGDSALYLCASTRMNTGELFFGEGSRLTVL.

The chain recombines TRBV5-1 with TRBJ2-2; TRBD2 matches at 10 bases. The length of the CDR3 is 16 residues. CDR1 and CDR2 (germline): SGHRS, YFSETQ. J was trimmed by 1 base and V by 4 bases; bases with no gene match: 4. Written as DNA, the CDR3 is TGCGCCAGCAGCCCTAGCGGGAGCGAGAACACCGGGGAGCTGTTTTTT. Protein product: CASSPSGSENTGELFF.

This clonotype was counted between two and nine times. This chain connects TRBV5-1 to TRBJ2-3, with TRBD1 identical over 9 bases. The V gene's germline CDR1 is SGHRS and CDR2 YFSETQ. V shed 6 bases and J 6 bases; nucleotides not matched to a gene: 11. The CDR3 covers 15 residues. The CDR3 DNA reads TGCGCCAGCACCCCAGGGGGGACAGGGCACGATACGCAGTATTTT. Translated: CASTPGGTGHDTQYF. Full variable domain (missing parts from reference TRBV5-1 and TRBJ2-3): KAGVTQTPRYLIKTRGQQVTLSCSPISGHRSVSWYQQTPGQGLQFLFEYFSETQRNKGNFPGRFSGRQFSNSRSEMNVSTLELGDSALYLCASTPGGTGHDTQYFGPGTRLTVL.

This clonotype showed up just a few times. V and J are TRBV7-9 and TRBJ1-2, with D perhaps matching TRBD1 (5 bases). Germline V gives CDR1 SEHNR, CDR2 FQNEAQ (reference sequence). Trimming cost V 1 base and J 7 bases, with 16 bases left between them. This CDR3 region has 15 residues. The CDR3 bases are TGTGCCAGCAGCTTAGTACTGGCAGGGTCCGGTGGCTACACCTTC. This gives the protein CASSLVLAGSGGYTF.

The chain recombines TRBV7-2 with TRBJ2-5; a possible D gene is TRBD2 (7 bases). This CDR3 has 16 amino acids. CDR1 and CDR2 from the germline V gene are SGHTA and FQGNSA. V lost 1 base and J 4 bases, leaving 16 bases between the germline ends. The CDR3 here is CASSLGARGEGETQYF. CDR3 coding DNA: TGTGCCAGCAGCTTAGGGGCTAGGGGGGAGGGAGAGACCCAGTACTTC.

This clonotype has more than one count but fewer than ten. This sequence joins TRBV7-3 and TRBJ2-1; 13 positions match TRBD2. The V gene end was trimmed by 5 bases and the J gene end by 6 bases; junction bases not matched to a gene: 10. The CDR3 has 17 residues. Germline V gives CDR1 SGHTA, CDR2 FQGTGA. The CDR3 sequence: CASSPYPGLAGLNEQFF. DNA for the CDR3: TGTGCCAGCAGCCCCTACCCGGGACTAGCGGGGCTCAATGAGCAGTTCTTC.

The rearrangement uses TRBV5-1 and TRBJ2-7; 12 bases match TRBD1. Germline V gene data show CDR1 as SGHRS and CDR2 as YFSETQ. The CDR3 extends over 16 amino acids. The V segment lost 5 bases and the J segment 0 bases; nucleotides outside the gene matches: 6. CDR3: CASRSGTGGDSYEQYF. CDR3 nucleotides: TGCGCCAGCAGGTCCGGGACAGGGGGCGACTCCTACGAGCAGTACTTC.